This T cell receptor (beta chain) comes out of a study of T cells in Graves' hyperthyroidism and ophthalmopathy. Amplified TCR beta CDR3 regions derived from RNA transcripts. When the TCR CDR3 underwent first-round RT-PCR, the HTBI primer set was used. TCRdb reanalysed the multiplex PCR reads using MiXCR and keeps one entry per CDR3 protein. The table records a few hundred thousand distinct CDR3 sequences, approximately 15% of them present only once. This clonotype showed up just once. It may be a read error: a sequence one base away is much more abundant. Hyperthyroidism had been newly diagnosed in patients aged 18 to 65, and its duration was under 2 months. The study left out patients who had uncontrolled infection, other autoimmune disease, pregnancy or lactation. When hyperthyroidism was first diagnosed, the blood sample was taken, preceding any ophthalmopathy symptoms. The PBMCs were sourced from fresh peripheral blood (more than 9 ml).

Germline CDR1 SGHDT, CDR2 YYEEEE. The CDR3 runs to 15 residues. With V trimmed by 4 bases and J by 7 bases, 13 bases remained unmatched. J is TRBJ1-1 and V is TRBV5-6; 7 bases align to TRBD1. Sequencing used blood. This TCR came from a man aged 25-45 years with Graves' hyperthyroidism that later progressed to Graves' ophthalmopathy. This CDR3 reads CASSALTGSVSEAFF. CDR3 nucleotides: TGTGCCAGCAGCGCCCTGACAGGGAGCGTTAGTGAAGCTTTCTTT. The full variable domain, rest sourced from reference TRBV5-6 and TRBJ1-1, is DAGVTQSPTHLIKTRGQQVTLRCSPKSGHDTVSWYQQALGQGPQFIFQYYEEEERQRGNFPDRFSGHQFPNYSSELNVNALLLGDSALYLCASSALTGSVSEAFFGQGTRLTVV.